This T cell receptor beta chain comes out of a study of T-cell memory formation after mild COVID-19. Constant-segment-primed 5'RACE gave TCR alpha and TCR beta cDNA libraries with sample barcodes and UMIs. TCRdb ran MiXCR on the 5' RACE reads and lists one entry per CDR3 protein. This sample has about 360,000 distinct CDR3 sequences; 10% to 15% occur once, and the top ten carry 20% to 25%. This clonotype showed up just a few times. Its antigen is still unknown. Study-wide results and caveats: Contracting CD4+ clones were located mainly in CM and EM, and CD8+ clones in EMRA. Second-wave clones that peaked on day 37 lacked confirmed SARS-CoV-2 specificity.

The clonotype was recovered from a man aged 18-30 years who had mild COVID-19 (a few samples of this study predate the infection). Cell type and time point are not known. The sample comprised PBMCs or a T cell subset sorted from them (not recorded which).

DNA of the CDR3: TGTGCCAGCAGCCTAGGGGGAACAGGACCCCGCTACACCTTC. Amino acids: CASSLGGTGPRYTF. The chain recombines TRBV6-2 or TRBV6-3 with TRBJ1-2, with D maybe TRBD1 (6 bases). The CDR3 contains 14 residues. V was trimmed by 6 bases and J by 9 bases, leaving 20 bases between them. Germline-derived CDR1 and CDR2 are MNHEY and SVGEGT.